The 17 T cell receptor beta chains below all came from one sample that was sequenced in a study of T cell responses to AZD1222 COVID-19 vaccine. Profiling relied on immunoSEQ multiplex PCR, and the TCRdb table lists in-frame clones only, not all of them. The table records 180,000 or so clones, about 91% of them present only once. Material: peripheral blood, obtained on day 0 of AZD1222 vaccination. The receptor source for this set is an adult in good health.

The DNA of the CDR3 is TGTGCCAGTAGTCCGGGACGCCCCTCTGGGGCCAACGTCCTGACTTTC. Protein product: CASSPGRPSGANVLTF. V is TRBV19 and J is TRBJ2-6; D possibly uses TRBD1 or TRBD2 (5 bases each). Germline CDR1 LNHDA, CDR2 SQIVND (reference sequence). The length of the CDR3 is 16 residues. Trimming left V 5 bases short and J 0 bases short, with 11 bases between.

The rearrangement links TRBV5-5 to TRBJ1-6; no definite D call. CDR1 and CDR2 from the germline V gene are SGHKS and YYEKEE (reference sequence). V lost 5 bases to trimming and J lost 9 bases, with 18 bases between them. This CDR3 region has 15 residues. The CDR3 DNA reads TGTGCCAGCAGGCCCGTTCAGTCTACGGGTTCACCCCTCCACTTT. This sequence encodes CASRPVQSTGSPLHF.

In DNA form, the CDR3 reads TGTGCCAGCAGCTTGCTTTCTGGGGGCACCGGGGAGCTGTTTTTT. Translated: CASSLLSGGTGELFF. This chain links TRBV5-4 with TRBJ2-2; D is tentatively TRBD1 or TRBD2 (5 bases each). Deletions cut 1 base from V and 4 bases from J, with 11 bases between. Germline assignment: CDR1 SGHNT and CDR2 YYREEE (reference sequence). The CDR3 is 15 residues long.

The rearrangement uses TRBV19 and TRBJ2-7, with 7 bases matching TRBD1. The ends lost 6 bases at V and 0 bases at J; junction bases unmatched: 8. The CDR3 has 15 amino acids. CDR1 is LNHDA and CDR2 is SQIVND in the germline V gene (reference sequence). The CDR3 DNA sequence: TGTGCCAGTAGGGACCGGGCAGGGGGCTCCTACGAGCAGTACTTC. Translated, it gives CASRDRAGGSYEQYF.

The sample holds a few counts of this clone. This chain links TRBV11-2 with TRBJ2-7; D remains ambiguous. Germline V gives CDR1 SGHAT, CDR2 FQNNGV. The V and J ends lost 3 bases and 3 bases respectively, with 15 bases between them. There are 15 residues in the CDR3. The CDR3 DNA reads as TGTGCCAGCAGCTTCGAAGCGAACGGAATCTACGAGCAGTACTTC. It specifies CASSFEANGIYEQYF. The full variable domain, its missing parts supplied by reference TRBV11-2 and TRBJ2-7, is EAGVAQSPRYKIIEKRQSVAFWCNPISGHATLYWYQQILGQGPKLLIQFQNNGVVDDSQLPKDRFSAERLKGVDSTLKIQPAKLEDSAVYLCASSFEANGIYEQYFGPGTRLTVT.

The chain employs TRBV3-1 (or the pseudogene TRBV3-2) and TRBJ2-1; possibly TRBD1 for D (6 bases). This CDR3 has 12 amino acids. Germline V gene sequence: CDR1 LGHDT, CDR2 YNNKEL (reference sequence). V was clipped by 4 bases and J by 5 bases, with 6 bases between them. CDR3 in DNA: TGTGCCAGCAGCCGGACAGACAATGAGCAGTTCTTC. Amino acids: CASSRTDNEQFF.

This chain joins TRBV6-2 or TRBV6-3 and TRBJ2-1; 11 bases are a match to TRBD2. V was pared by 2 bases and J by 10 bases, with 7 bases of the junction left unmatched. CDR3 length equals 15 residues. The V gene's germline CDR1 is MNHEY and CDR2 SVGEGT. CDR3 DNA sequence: TGTGCCAGCAGTTACGGGCTAGCGGGGGGTGGAGAGCAGTTCTTC. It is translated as CASSYGLAGGGEQFF.

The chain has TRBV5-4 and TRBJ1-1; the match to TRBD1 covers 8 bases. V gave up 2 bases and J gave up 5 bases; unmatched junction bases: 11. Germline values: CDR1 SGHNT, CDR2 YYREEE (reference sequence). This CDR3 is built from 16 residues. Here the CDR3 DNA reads TGTGCCAGCAGCTTAGGGTCAGGGGGCGGCTGGACTGAAGCTTTCTTT. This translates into CASSLGSGGGWTEAFF.

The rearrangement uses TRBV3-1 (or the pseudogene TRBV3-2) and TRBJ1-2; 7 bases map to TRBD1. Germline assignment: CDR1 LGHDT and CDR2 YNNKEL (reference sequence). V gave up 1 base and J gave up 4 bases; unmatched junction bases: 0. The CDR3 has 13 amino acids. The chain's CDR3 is CASSQGTGYGYTF. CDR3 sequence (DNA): TGTGCCAGCAGCCAAGGGACAGGCTATGGCTACACCTTC.

The CDR3 protein is CASSRYRDKYSNQPQHF. As DNA, the CDR3 is TGTGCCAGTAGTCGGTACCGGGACAAATATAGCAATCAGCCCCAGCATTTT. This chain uses TRBV19 with TRBJ1-5; possible D gene TRBD1, 6 bases. V was shortened by 5 bases and J by 0 bases, with 17 bases between the two germline ends. Germline assignment: CDR1 LNHDA and CDR2 SQIVND (reference sequence). The CDR3 consists of 17 residues.

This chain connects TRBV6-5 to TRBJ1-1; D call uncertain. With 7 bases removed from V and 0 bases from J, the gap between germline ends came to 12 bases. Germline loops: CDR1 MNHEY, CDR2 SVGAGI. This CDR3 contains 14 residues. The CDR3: CASKGFSLNTEAFF. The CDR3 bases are TGTGCCAGCAAAGGATTCTCACTGAACACTGAAGCTTTCTTT.

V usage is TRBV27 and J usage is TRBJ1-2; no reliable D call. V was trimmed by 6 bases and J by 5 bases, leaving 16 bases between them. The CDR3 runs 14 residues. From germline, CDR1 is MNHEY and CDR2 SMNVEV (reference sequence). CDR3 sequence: CASSPLRVGYGYTF. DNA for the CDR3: TGTGCCAGCAGCCCCCTCCGGGTAGGGTATGGCTACACCTTC.

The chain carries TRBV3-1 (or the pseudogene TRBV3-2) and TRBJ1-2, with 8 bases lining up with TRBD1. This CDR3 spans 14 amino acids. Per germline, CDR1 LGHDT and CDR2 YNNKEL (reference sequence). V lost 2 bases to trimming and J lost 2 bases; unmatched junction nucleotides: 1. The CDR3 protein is CASSQQGANYGYTF. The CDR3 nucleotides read TGTGCCAGCAGCCAACAGGGGGCGAACTATGGCTACACCTTC.

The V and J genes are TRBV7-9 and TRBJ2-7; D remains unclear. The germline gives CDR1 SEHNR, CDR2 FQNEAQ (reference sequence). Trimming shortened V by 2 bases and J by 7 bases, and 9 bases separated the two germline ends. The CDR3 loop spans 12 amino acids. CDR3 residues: CASSLQAKEQYF. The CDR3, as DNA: TGTGCCAGCAGCTTACAGGCTAAGGAGCAGTACTTC.

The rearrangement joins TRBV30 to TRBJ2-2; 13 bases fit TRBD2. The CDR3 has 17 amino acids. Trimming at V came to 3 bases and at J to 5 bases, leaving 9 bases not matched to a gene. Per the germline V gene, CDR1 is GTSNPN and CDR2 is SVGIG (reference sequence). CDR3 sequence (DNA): TGTGCCTGGAGCGCCACTAGCGGGGGGGCGTATACCGGGGAGCTGTTTTTT. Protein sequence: CAWSATSGGAYTGELFF.

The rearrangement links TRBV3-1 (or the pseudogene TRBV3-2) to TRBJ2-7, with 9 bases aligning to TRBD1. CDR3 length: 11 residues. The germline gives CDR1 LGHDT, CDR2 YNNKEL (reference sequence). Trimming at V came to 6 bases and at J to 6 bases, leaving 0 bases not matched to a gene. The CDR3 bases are TGTGCCAGCAGGACAGGGGGCGAGCAGTACTTC. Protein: CASRTGGEQYF.

CDR3 residues: CASSVRSGQPQHF. In nucleotides, the CDR3 is TGTGCCAGCAGCGTCCGATCAGGTCAGCCCCAGCATTTT. The chain uses TRBV9 and TRBJ1-5; D ambiguous. The CDR3 loop spans 13 amino acids. Germline CDR1 is SGDLS and CDR2 is YYNGEE. The ends were cut back, 2 bases at V and 6 bases at J, with 9 bases in the middle.